This TCR beta chain stems from a study of Graves' ophthalmopathy and Graves' hyperthyroidism. Germline V gene data show CDR1 as MNHEY and CDR2 as SVGAGI. The CDR3 has 17 residues. V lost 0 bases to trimming and J lost 4 bases, with 18 bases between them. RNA transcripts were the source from which TCR beta CDR3 regions were amplified. In the first round, RT-PCR was carried out with HTBI primers, and a multiplex PCR formed the second round. TCRdb re-called the multiplex PCR reads through MiXCR, storing one row per CDR3 protein. The repertoire holds some 410,000 distinct CDR3 sequences, with around 21% as singletons. This clonotype was detected many times.

The TCR originated in a woman aged 18-29 years with stable Graves' hyperthyroidism. The rearrangement links TRBV6-5 to TRBJ1-2; D is perhaps TRBD1 (6 bases). The sequencing sample was made of peripheral blood. CDR3 protein: CASSYSGHLSGGYGYTF. The CDR3, as DNA: TGTGCCAGCAGTTACTCGGGACACCTATCAGGAGGCTATGGCTACACCTTC.